This T cell receptor (beta chain) was captured in a study of shared clonotypes between healthy human individuals. CDR1 is MNHEY and CDR2 is SMNVEV in the germline V gene (reference sequence). The CDR3 is 14 amino acids. The V and J ends lost 8 bases and 5 bases, in that order; junction bases with no gene match: 12. Naivety among CD8 cells was defined by CD45RO negativity and positive CCR7 selection, thereby excluding terminally differentiated effector memory CD45RA+ cells. TCRdb keeps only in-frame clones here, not all; method: immunoSEQ multiplex PCR. The table has some 2,100,000 clones, roughly 91% seen once. Regarding this clone: Its antigen is currently unknown.

General study results and limits: What naive subsets generally showed was a larger estimated richness than memory subsets showed.

V usage is TRBV27 and J usage is TRBJ2-7; 7 bases are shared with TRBD1. The sequence came from a man between 18 and 35 years old in good health. Some clones in this sample may be carry-over from other donors' samples. The sample was naive CD8+ T cells from PBMCs. Here the CDR3 reads CASSPDRVPHEQYF. As DNA, the CDR3 is TGTGCCAGCTCCCCCGACAGGGTCCCCCACGAGCAGTACTTC.